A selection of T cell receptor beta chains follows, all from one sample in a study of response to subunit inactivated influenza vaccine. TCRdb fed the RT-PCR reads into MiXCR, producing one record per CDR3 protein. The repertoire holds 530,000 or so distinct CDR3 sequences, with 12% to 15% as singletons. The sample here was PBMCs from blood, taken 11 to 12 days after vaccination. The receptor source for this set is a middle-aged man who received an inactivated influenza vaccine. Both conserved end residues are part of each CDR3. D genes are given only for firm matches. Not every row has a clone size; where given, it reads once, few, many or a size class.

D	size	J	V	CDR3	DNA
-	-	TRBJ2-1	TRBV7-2	CASSLARPDSLSSYNEQFF	TGTGCCAGCAGCTTAGCGCGGCCAGATTCCTTAAGCTCCTACAATGAGCAGTTCTTC
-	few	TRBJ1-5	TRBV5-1	CASRPTLYSNQPQHF	TGCGCCAGCCGGCCGACCCTTTATAGCAATCAGCCCCAGCATTTT
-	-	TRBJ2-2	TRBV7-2	CASSAKTATGELFF	TGTGCCAGCAGCGCAAAAACAGCCACCGGGGAGCTGTTTTTT
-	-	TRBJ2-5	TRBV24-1	CATSDFGEGGHQETQYF	TGTGCCACCAGTGATTTCGGAGAAGGGGGGCACCAAGAGACCCAGTACTTC
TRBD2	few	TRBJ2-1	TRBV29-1	CSVTSGLGYNEQFF	TGCAGCGTAACTAGCGGGCTAGGATACAATGAGCAGTTCTTC
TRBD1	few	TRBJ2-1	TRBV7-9	CASSSISDRGNEQFF	TGTGCCAGCAGCTCAATATCGGACAGGGGCAATGAGCAGTTCTTC
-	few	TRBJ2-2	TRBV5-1	CASSLRGLGDTGELFF	TGCGCCAGCAGCCTGAGGGGCCTCGGTGACACCGGGGAGCTGTTTTTT
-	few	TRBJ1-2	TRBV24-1	CATSDSSTASLYGYTF	TGTGCCACCAGTGATTCGTCGACAGCTTCCCTGTATGGCTACACCTTC
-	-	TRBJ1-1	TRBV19	CASSISGYTEAFF	TGTGCCAGTAGTATATCTGGGTACACTGAAGCTTTCTTT
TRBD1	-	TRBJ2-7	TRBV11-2	CASSLETGAYEQYF	TGTGCCAGCAGCTTAGAGACAGGGGCCTACGAGCAGTACTTC
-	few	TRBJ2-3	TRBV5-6	CASSLGAGYTDTQYF	TGTGCCAGCAGCTTGGGGGCAGGCTACACAGATACGCAGTATTTT
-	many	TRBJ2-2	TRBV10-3	CAISVGGGTGELFF	TGTGCCATCAGTGTGGGGGGCGGCACCGGGGAGCTGTTTTTT
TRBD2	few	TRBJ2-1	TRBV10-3	CAIRRGTSGYNEQFF	TGTGCCATCCGTAGGGGCACTAGCGGTTACAATGAGCAGTTCTTC
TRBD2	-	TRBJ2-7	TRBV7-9	CASRQISGSNEQYF	TGTGCCAGCAGGCAAATAAGCGGGAGCAACGAGCAGTACTTC
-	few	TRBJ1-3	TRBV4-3	CASSQDSSGNTTYF	TGCGCCAGCAGCCAGGACAGCTCTGGAAACACCACATATTTT
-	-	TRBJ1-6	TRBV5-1	CASSLVVEGGSPLHF	TGCGCCAGCAGCTTGGTGGTTGAAGGAGGCTCACCCCTCCACTTT
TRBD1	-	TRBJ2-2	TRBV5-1	CASSGPQGWDTGELFF	TGCGCCAGCAGCGGCCCACAGGGGTGGGACACCGGGGAGCTGTTTTTT
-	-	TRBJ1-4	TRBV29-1	CSVRGIYSEKLFF	TGCAGCGTGAGAGGGATCTATAGCGAAAAACTGTTTTTT
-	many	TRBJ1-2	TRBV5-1	CASSTDGQRVYGYTF	TGCGCCAGCAGCACTGACGGACAGAGAGTCTATGGCTACACCTTC
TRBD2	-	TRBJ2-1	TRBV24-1	CATSDLSGAYNEQFF	TGTGCCACCAGTGATCTTAGCGGGGCCTACAATGAGCAGTTCTTC
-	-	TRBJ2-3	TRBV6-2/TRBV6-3	CASSYRGRLTQYF	TGTGCCAGCAGTTACAGGGGAAGGCTTACGCAGTATTTT
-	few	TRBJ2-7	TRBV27	CVHPQVDYEQYF	TGTGTCCATCCGCAGGTGGACTACGAGCAGTACTTC
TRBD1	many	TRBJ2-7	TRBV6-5	CASSYEDRGYEQYF	TGTGCCAGCAGTTACGAAGACAGGGGCTACGAGCAGTACTTC
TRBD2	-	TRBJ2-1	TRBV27	CASSKASGGTFIEQFF	TGTGCCAGCTCTAAAGCGAGCGGGGGGACATTTATTGAGCAGTTCTTC
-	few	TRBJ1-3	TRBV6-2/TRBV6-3	CASSYRTSGNTIYF	TGTGCCAGCAGTTACCGGACATCGGGAAACACCATATATTTT
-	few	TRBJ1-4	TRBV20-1	CSARNGQREKLFF	TGCAGTGCTAGAAACGGACAGCGTGAAAAACTGTTTTTT
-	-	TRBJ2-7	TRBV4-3	CASSQDLWPNSYEQYF	TGCGCCAGCAGCCAAGATTTGTGGCCCAACTCCTACGAGCAGTACTTC
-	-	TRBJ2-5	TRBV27	CASSLSALGGSGAKYQETQYF	TGTGCCAGCAGTTTATCGGCGCTCGGTGGGTCAGGGGCCAAGTACCAAGAGACCCAGTACTTC
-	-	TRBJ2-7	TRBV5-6	CASSLVLWSGVYEQYF	TGTGCCAGCAGCTTGGTTTTGTGGTCGGGGGTCTACGAGCAGTACTTC
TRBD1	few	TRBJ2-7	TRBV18	CASSPTRDRASYEQYF	TGTGCCAGCTCACCCACCCGTGACAGGGCCTCCTACGAGCAGTACTTC
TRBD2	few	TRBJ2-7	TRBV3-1	CASSPTRTSGEQYF	TGTGCCAGCAGCCCCACGAGGACTAGCGGCGAGCAGTACTTC
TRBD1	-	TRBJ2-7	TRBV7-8	CASSLDLDRGTHEQYF	TGTGCCAGCAGCTTAGATCTGGACAGGGGTACCCACGAGCAGTACTTC
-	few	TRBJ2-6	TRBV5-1	CASSLEPGNSGANVLTF	TGCGCCAGCAGCTTGGAGCCAGGGAACTCTGGGGCCAACGTCCTGACTTTC
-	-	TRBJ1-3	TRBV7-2	CASSLSWSSGNTIYF	TGTGCCAGCAGCTTAAGCTGGAGCTCTGGAAACACCATATATTTT
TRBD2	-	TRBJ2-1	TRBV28	CASSLVLAGDSEQFF	TGTGCCAGCAGTTTGGTGCTAGCGGGAGATTCCGAGCAGTTCTTC
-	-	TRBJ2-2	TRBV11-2	CASSLGDAARELFF	TGTGCCAGCAGCCTAGGGGACGCGGCTCGCGAGCTGTTTTTT
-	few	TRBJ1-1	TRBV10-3	CAISGSQNTEAFF	TGTGCCATCAGCGGATCTCAGAACACTGAAGCTTTCTTT
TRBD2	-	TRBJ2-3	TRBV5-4	CASRTAGGPTDTQYF	TGTGCCAGCAGAACAGCGGGGGGGCCGACAGATACGCAGTATTTT
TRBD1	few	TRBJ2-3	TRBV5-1	CASSLQGGGADTQYF	TGCGCCAGCAGCTTACAGGGGGGAGGCGCAGATACGCAGTATTTT
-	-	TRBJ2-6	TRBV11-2	CASSRIRQGGTNVLTF	TGTGCCAGCAGCCGCATCCGGCAGGGGGGAACCAACGTCCTGACTTTC
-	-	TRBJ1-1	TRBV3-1	CASSQDQVGTEAFF	TGTGCCAGCAGCCAAGATCAGGTGGGCACTGAAGCTTTCTTT
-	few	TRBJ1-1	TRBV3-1	CASRRGAFNTEAFF	TGTGCCAGCAGAAGAGGCGCCTTTAACACTGAAGCTTTCTTT
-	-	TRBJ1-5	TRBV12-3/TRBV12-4	CASRTGNSNQPQHF	TGTGCCAGCAGAACAGGGAATAGCAATCAGCCCCAGCATTTT
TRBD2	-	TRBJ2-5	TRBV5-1	CASSLFSGAGETQYF	TGCGCCAGCAGCTTGTTTTCCGGAGCGGGGGAAACCCAGTACTTC
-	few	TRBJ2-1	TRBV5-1	CASSRPIISGENEQFF	TGCGCCAGCAGCCGACCCATTATCTCAGGGGAAAATGAGCAGTTCTTC
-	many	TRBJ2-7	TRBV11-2	CASSSLRWDYEQYF	TGTGCCAGCAGCTCCTTACGTTGGGACTACGAGCAGTACTTC
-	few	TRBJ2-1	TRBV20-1	CSATGGQYNEQFF	TGCAGTGCCACCGGAGGCCAGTACAATGAGCAGTTCTTC
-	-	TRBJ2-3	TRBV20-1	CSAARTDRFSDTQYF	TGCAGTGCCGCCCGGACGGACAGATTCTCAGATACGCAGTATTTT
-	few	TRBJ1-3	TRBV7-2	CASSLVTGGNTIYF	TGTGCCAGCAGCTTAGTTACAGGGGGAAACACCATATATTTT
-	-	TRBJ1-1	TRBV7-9	CASSGGVNTEAFF	TGTGCCAGCAGCGGAGGGGTGAACACTGAAGCTTTCTTT
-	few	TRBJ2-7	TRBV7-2	CASSLEVRTRLLEQYF	TGTGCCAGCAGCTTAGAAGTGCGGACACGTCTCCTCGAGCAGTACTTC
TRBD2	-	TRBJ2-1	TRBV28	CASSPGSGSSYNEQFF	TGTGCCAGCAGTCCTGGGAGCGGGAGCTCCTACAATGAGCAGTTCTTC
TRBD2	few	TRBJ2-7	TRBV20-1	CSARAWTSGRFLSEQYF	TGCAGTGCTAGAGCCTGGACTAGCGGGAGGTTTCTTAGCGAGCAGTACTTC
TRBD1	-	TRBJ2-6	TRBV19	CASSIGDRGSGANVLTF	TGTGCCAGTAGTATAGGGGACAGGGGGTCTGGGGCCAACGTCCTGACTTTC
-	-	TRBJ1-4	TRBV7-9	CASSPWTADEKLFF	TGTGCCAGCAGCCCATGGACAGCGGATGAAAAACTGTTTTTT
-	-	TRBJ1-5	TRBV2	CASSVEGGQPQHF	TGTGCCAGCAGTGTAGAAGGGGGTCAGCCCCAGCATTTT
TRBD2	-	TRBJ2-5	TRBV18	CASSPRLAGEEETQYF	TGTGCCAGCTCACCACGGCTAGCGGGAGAGGAGGAGACCCAGTACTTC
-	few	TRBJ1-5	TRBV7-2	CASSQLDRLDQPQHF	TGTGCCAGCAGCCAACTCGACAGGTTAGATCAGCCCCAGCATTTT
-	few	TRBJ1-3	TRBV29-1	CSVESAGFGNTIYF	TGCAGCGTTGAGTCGGCAGGGTTTGGAAACACCATATATTTT